This T cell receptor beta chain was observed in a study of blood T cell repertoires in COVID-19. Study as a whole: Material from acute and convalescent COVID-19 was sourced from the United States, Italy and Spain.

This CDR3 is built from 17 residues. Germline V gene lookup returns CDR1 SEHNR and CDR2 FQNEAQ (reference sequence). The V gene end was trimmed by 8 bases and the J gene end by 2 bases; junction bases not matched to a gene: 17. The assay was immunoSEQ multiplex PCR, and TCRdb's table has in-frame clones only and misses some. In the table there are about 290,000 clones, around 90% of which are singletons. Material: peripheral blood. This receptor was identified in a woman between 40 and 50 years old who had recovered from COVID-19. This chain uses TRBV7-9 with TRBJ2-5; 7 bases are a match to TRBD2. This CDR3 reads CASSLASGLLAQETQYF. The CDR3 nucleotides are TGTGCCAGCTCCCTGGCTAGCGGATTGCTTGCTCAAGAGACCCAGTACTTC.